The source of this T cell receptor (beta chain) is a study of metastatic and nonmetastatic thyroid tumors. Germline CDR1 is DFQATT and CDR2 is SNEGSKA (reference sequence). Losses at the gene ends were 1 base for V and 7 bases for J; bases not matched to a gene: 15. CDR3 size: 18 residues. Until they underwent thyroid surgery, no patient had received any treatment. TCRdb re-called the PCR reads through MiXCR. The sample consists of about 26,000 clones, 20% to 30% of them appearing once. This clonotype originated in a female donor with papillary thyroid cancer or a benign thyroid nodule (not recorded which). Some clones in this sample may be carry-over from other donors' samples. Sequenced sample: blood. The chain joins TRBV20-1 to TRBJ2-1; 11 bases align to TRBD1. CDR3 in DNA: TGCAGTGCTAGAGGGACAGGGGGCTACGTTGGCGGGGATAATGAGCAGTTCTTC. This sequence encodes CSARGTGGYVGGDNEQFF.